This T cell receptor (beta chain) comes out of a study of blood T cell repertoires in COVID-19. The CDR3 runs to 13 residues. Germline V gene lookup returns CDR1 SQVTM and CDR2 ANQGSEA. Trimming left V 1 base short and J 5 bases short, with 12 bases between. This clone is a singleton in its sample. Profiled with immunoSEQ multiplex PCR; TCRdb holds only in-frame clones, not every one. The profile shows about 120,000 clones, around 86% of them singletons. The chain is built from TRBV29-1 and TRBJ2-7, with TRBD1 as a possible D gene (6 bases). Input material: peripheral blood. This receptor was taken from a man aged 40-55 years with acute or convalescent COVID-19. CDR3 coding DNA: TGCAGCGTTGAAGTAACAGGGACCCACGAGCAGTACTTC. This encodes CSVEVTGTHEQYF.